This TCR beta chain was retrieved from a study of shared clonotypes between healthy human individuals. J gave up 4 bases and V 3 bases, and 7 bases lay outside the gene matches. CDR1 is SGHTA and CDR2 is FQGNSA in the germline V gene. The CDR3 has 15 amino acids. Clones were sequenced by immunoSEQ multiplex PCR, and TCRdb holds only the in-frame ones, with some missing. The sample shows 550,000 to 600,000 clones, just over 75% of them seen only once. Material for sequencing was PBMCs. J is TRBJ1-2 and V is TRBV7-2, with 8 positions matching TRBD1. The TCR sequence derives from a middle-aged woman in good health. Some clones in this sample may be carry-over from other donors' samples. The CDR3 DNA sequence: TGTGCCAGCAGCTTTGGGACAGGCGCCCCCTATGGCTACACCTTC. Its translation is CASSFGTGAPYGYTF.